One and the same sample provided the 16 T cell receptor beta chains below, sequenced in a study of identical twins. TCRdb ran MiXCR on the 5' RACE reads and lists one entry per CDR3 protein. Of 250,000 to 300,000 distinct CDR3 sequences detected, more than 8% appear once; the ten largest clones hold 6% to 8.5%. These data were also reused for a study on yellow fever vaccine responses in identical twins.

Sequenced material: CD8+ T cells sorted from blood. The receptors originated from a woman under 30 in good health.

The rearrangement links TRBV28 to TRBJ2-5; possibly TRBD1 or TRBD2 for D (5 bases each). Trimming removed 3 bases at V and 7 bases at J, with 12 bases between. There are 13 residues in the CDR3. CDR1 and CDR2 (germline): MDHEN, SYDVKM. This CDR3 is CASSLRERGTQYF. CDR3 in DNA: TGTGCCAGCAGTTTGAGGGAAAGGGGGACCCAGTACTTC.

This clonotype was counted only a few times. A read error may account for a junction end that differs from germline. The chain links TRBV19 to TRBJ2-4, with D unresolved. This CDR3 has 12 amino acids. Germline lookup yields CDR1 LNHDA and CDR2 SQIVND (reference sequence). The CDR3 region is CVSKGTKNIQYF. The CDR3 coding sequence is TGTGTCAGTAAGGGAACCAAAAACATTCAGTACTTC.

This rearrangement joins TRBV9 to TRBJ2-7; TRBD2 is a possible D gene (5 bases). The CDR3 sequence is 15 residues long. CDR1 and CDR2 (germline): SGDLS, YYNGEE. With 0 bases removed from V and 3 bases from J, the gap between germline ends came to 13 bases. CDR3: CASSVAEEGGYEQYF. The DNA of the CDR3 is TGTGCCAGCAGCGTAGCGGAGGAAGGAGGCTACGAGCAGTACTTC.

This clonotype was seen a few times. The chain carries TRBV11-2 and TRBJ2-2; D is possibly TRBD2 (6 bases). CDR3 length: 14 residues. CDR1 and CDR2 from the germline V gene are SGHAT and FQNNGV. V was shortened by 10 bases and J by 4 bases, with 16 bases between the two germline ends. The DNA of the CDR3 is TGTGCCACCATTAGGCTAGCGAGCACCGGGGAGCTGTTTTTT. Translating gives CATIRLASTGELFF.

This clonotype appeared many times. The chain employs TRBV5-1 and TRBJ1-1; D possibly corresponds to TRBD1 (5 bases). Trimming removed 0 bases at V and 1 base at J, with 10 bases between. The germline gives CDR1 SGHRS, CDR2 YFSETQ. The CDR3 contains 15 residues. CDR3 sequence reads: CASSLGIGQNTEAFF. The CDR3 bases are TGCGCCAGCAGCTTGGGTATTGGACAGAACACTGAAGCTTTCTTT.

This clonotype came up a few times. The V and J genes are TRBV29-1 and TRBJ2-7, with D possibly TRBD1 on 5 matching bases. The length of the CDR3 is 13 residues. Germline V gene sequence: CDR1 SQVTM, CDR2 ANQGSEA. V lost 2 bases, J lost 2 bases, and 10 bases lay in between. CDR3 sequence (DNA): TGCAGCGTTGAACTTGACAGAGCCTACGAGCAGTACTTC. Translation gives CSVELDRAYEQYF.

This chain uses TRBV20-1 with TRBJ2-7, with 9 nucleotides matching TRBD1. Germline V CDR1 and CDR2: DFQATT, SNEGSKA (reference sequence). This CDR3 has 17 residues. The CDR3 sequence: CCVPPGTGSESGYEQYF. CDR3 DNA sequence: TGCTGCGTCCCCCCCGGGACAGGGAGTGAATCTGGGTACGAGCAGTACTTC.

This clonotype occurred many times. The rearrangement links TRBV7-2 to TRBJ2-5; D gene ambiguous. Deletions cut 7 bases from V and 4 bases from J, with 7 bases between. Germline V gene data show CDR1 as SGHTA and CDR2 as FQGNSA. The CDR3 length is 11 residues. The CDR3 spells CASIEGETQYF. The CDR3 region has the DNA TGTGCCAGCATAGAAGGAGAGACCCAGTACTTC.

The V gene is TRBV5-1, the J gene TRBJ2-2; possibly TRBD1 or TRBD2 for D (5 bases each). The CDR3 covers 15 residues. With 6 bases removed from V and 0 bases from J, the gap between germline ends came to 12 bases. Germline loops: CDR1 SGHRS, CDR2 YFSETQ. The CDR3 is CASTLVGANTGELFF. The CDR3, as DNA: TGCGCCAGCACCCTGGTGGGGGCGAACACCGGGGAGCTGTTTTTT.

The rearrangement joins TRBV27 to TRBJ2-1; D remains unclear. The ends were cut back, 0 bases at V and 4 bases at J, with 16 bases in the middle. The CDR3 loop spans 17 amino acids. From germline, CDR1 is MNHEY and CDR2 SMNVEV (reference sequence). The CDR3 sequence: CASSLSASIEIYNEQFF. CDR3 nucleotide sequence: TGTGCCAGCAGTTTATCGGCTTCAATAGAAATATACAATGAGCAGTTCTTC.

A few counts support this clonotype. This chain uses TRBV21-1 with TRBJ2-1. TRBV21-1 is a pseudogene locus. The CDR3 contains 17 residues. The CDR3 loop reads CASSLVAHKYFYNEQFF. The CDR3 region has the DNA TGTGCCAGCAGCCTGGTGGCACATAAATACTTTTACAATGAGCAGTTCTTC.

A few counts support this clonotype. The CDR3, as DNA: TGCAGTGCACCCAATCAGGGGTCTTTCACAGATACGCAGTATTTT. The encoded protein is CSAPNQGSFTDTQYF. This chain uses TRBV20-1 with TRBJ2-3; possibly TRBD1 for D (6 bases). This CDR3 region has 15 residues. Between the trimmed V and J ends, which lost 6 bases and 2 bases, there was a span of 18 bases. CDR1 and CDR2 (germline): DFQATT, SNEGSKA (reference sequence).

V usage is TRBV7-9 and J usage is TRBJ2-5, with 8 bases that match TRBD1. Germline V gives CDR1 SEHNR, CDR2 FQNEAQ (reference sequence). The trim removed 8 bases at V and 3 bases at J, leaving 8 bases unmatched. CDR3 length equals 14 residues. The CDR3 DNA sequence: TGTGCCAGCCTCCCTCCGGGACAGGAAGAGACCCAGTACTTC. It specifies CASLPPGQEETQYF.

This chain joins TRBV7-9 and TRBJ2-3, with D uncertain. Germline values: CDR1 SEHNR, CDR2 FQNEAQ (reference sequence). The CDR3 loop spans 12 amino acids. V lost 6 bases, J lost 2 bases, and 6 bases lay in between. The CDR3: CASRSPTDTQYF. In nucleotides, the CDR3 is TGTGCCAGCAGGTCCCCCACAGATACGCAGTATTTT.

J is TRBJ2-1 and V is TRBV7-9, with unresolved D. The CDR3 is 13 amino acids. The V end lost 8 bases, the J end lost 4 bases, and 12 bases lay between the germline ends. Germline values: CDR1 SEHNR, CDR2 FQNEAQ (reference sequence). The CDR3 spells CASALRQYNEQFF. DNA of the CDR3: TGTGCCAGCGCCTTACGCCAGTACAATGAGCAGTTCTTC.

The chain links TRBV27 to TRBJ1-2, with D uncertain. The CDR3 contains 13 residues. Germline loops: CDR1 MNHEY, CDR2 SMNVEV (reference sequence). Trimming left V 0 bases short and J 8 bases short, with 10 bases between. The CDR3 region is CASSLSPTAGYTF. The CDR3 region has the DNA TGTGCCAGCAGTTTATCTCCAACAGCCGGCTACACCTTC.